One sample yielded the 15 T cell receptor beta chains listed below, sequenced in a study of PD-1 blockade in classical Hodgkin lymphoma. Sequencing was performed with immunoSEQ multiplex PCR; in TCRdb, only in-frame clones are kept and a portion is missing. The sample shows 90,000 to 100,000 clones, roughly 78% of them seen only once. The time point was: cycle 4 day 1 (C4D1), after 6 weeks of nivolumab. No patient escaped relapse after autologous stem cell transplantation, and brentuximab vedotin exposure varied. The source material was peripheral blood mononuclear cells (PBMCs), sampled before the fourth cycle of nivolumab. The receptors originated from a human donor with classical Hodgkin lymphoma.

This chain uses TRBV18 with TRBJ2-6, with D maybe TRBD2 (7 bases). The CDR3 is 16 residues long. Per the germline V gene, CDR1 is KGHSH and CDR2 is LQKENI. V gave up 4 bases and J gave up 0 bases, with 10 bases separating them. The CDR3 is CASSLGGRSGANVLTF. CDR3 DNA: TGTGCCAGCTCACTCGGGGGGCGCTCTGGGGCCAACGTCCTGACTTTC. The variable domain in full, with the rest retrieved from reference TRBV18 and TRBJ2-6, is NAGVMQNPRHLVRRRGQEARLRCSPMKGHSHVYWYRQLPEEGLKFMVYLQKENIIDESGMPKERFSAEFPKEGPSILRIQQVVRGDSAAYFCASSLGGRSGANVLTFGAGSRLTVL.

V is TRBV5-4 and J is TRBJ2-3; 10 bases fit TRBD2. This CDR3 comprises 15 residues. V lost 4 bases, J lost 1 base, and 3 bases stayed unmatched. Germline loops: CDR1 SGHNT, CDR2 YYREEE (reference sequence). The CDR3 region is CASSPGTSGTDTQYF. CDR3 DNA: TGTGCCAGCAGCCCCGGGACTAGCGGCACAGATACGCAGTATTTT.

A few counts support this clone. The V call is TRBV4-1, the J call TRBJ1-2; 10 bases line up with TRBD1. CDR1 and CDR2 from the germline V gene are MGHRA and YSYEKL. The V and J ends lost 2 bases and 7 bases, in that order; junction bases with no gene match: 4. This CDR3 spans 14 amino acids. Written as DNA, the CDR3 is TGCGCCAGCAGCCAATCAGGGACAGGGGTTGGCTACACCTTC. Its translation: CASSQSGTGVGYTF.

V is TRBV5-4 and J is TRBJ2-5; 11 bases agree with TRBD2. This CDR3 contains 20 residues. CDR1 and CDR2 (germline): SGHNT, YYREEE (reference sequence). Trimming removed 4 bases from V and 2 bases from J; junction bases left unmatched: 19. CDR3 nucleotides: TGTGCCAGCAGCCTGGTAGGGCTCGGGCTAGCGGGGGGCCTTCAAGAGACCCAGTACTTC. It specifies CASSLVGLGLAGGLQETQYF. Filled out from reference TRBV5-4 and TRBJ2-5, the complete variable domain reads ETGVTQSPTHLIKTRGQQVTLRCSSQSGHNTVSWYQQALGQGPQFIFQYYREEENGRGNFPPRFSGLQFPNYSSELNVNALELDDSALYLCASSLVGLGLAGGLQETQYFGPGTRLLVL.

The genes are TRBV7-8 and TRBJ2-1, with 7 bases identical to TRBD2. The CDR3 loop spans 14 amino acids. Germline trimming cut 3 bases from V and 7 bases from J; bases unmatched to any gene: 6. Germline CDR1 reads SGHVS; CDR2 reads FQNEAQ. The CDR3 reads CASSLRTSINEQFF. The DNA of the CDR3 is TGTGCCAGCAGCTTGCGGACTAGTATAAATGAGCAGTTCTTC.

This chain uses TRBV7-7 with TRBJ1-2; D remains ambiguous. The germline V and J ends were trimmed by 5 bases and 2 bases, with 15 bases remaining between them. Germline CDR1 SSHAT, CDR2 FNYEAQ (reference sequence). This CDR3 spans 15 amino acids. The CDR3 sequence is CASSVNLGRNYGYTF. The CDR3 region has the DNA TGTGCCAGCAGCGTTAATCTGGGCAGGAACTATGGCTACACCTTC.

This clone was recorded once. This chain links TRBV7-9 with TRBJ1-3, with TRBD1 identical over 8 bases. This CDR3 spans 15 amino acids. The V gene's germline CDR1 is SEHNR and CDR2 FQNEAQ (reference sequence). J lost 5 bases, V lost 5 bases, and 8 bases had no gene match. The CDR3 spells CASSTLTGDRNTIYF. DNA of the CDR3: TGTGCCAGCAGCACCCTGACAGGGGACCGAAACACCATATATTTT.

This chain uses TRBV18 with TRBJ2-7; 7 bases are shared with TRBD2. CDR1 is KGHSH and CDR2 is LQKENI in the germline V gene. The CDR3 spans 14 residues. Trimming at V came to 0 bases and at J to 4 bases, leaving 3 bases not matched to a gene. CDR3 sequence reads: CASSPPGGGYEQYF. DNA for the CDR3: TGTGCCAGCTCACCACCCGGGGGAGGGTACGAGCAGTACTTC.

The chain uses TRBV7-3 and TRBJ2-3, with 10 bases lining up with TRBD2. Germline V gene data show CDR1 as SGHTA and CDR2 as FQGTGA. V dropped 5 bases and J dropped 6; count of bases not matched to a gene: 14. This CDR3 comprises 17 residues. CDR3 coding DNA: TGTGCCAGCAGCAACGGTTCCCCGGGACTAGCGATGGATACGCAGTATTTT. This gives the protein CASSNGSPGLAMDTQYF.

V gene TRBV19 combines with J gene TRBJ2-5, with D possibly called TRBD1 or TRBD2 (6 bases each). Trimming removed 1 base at V and 5 bases at J, with 20 bases between. This CDR3 region has 17 residues. Germline CDR1 and CDR2: LNHDA and SQIVND (reference sequence). The CDR3 bases are TGTGCCAGTAGTATAGGCGTTGGGTGGGGGGCGCGGGAGACCCAGTACTTC. It translates to CASSIGVGWGARETQYF.

The CDR3 is CASSPRGDTQYF. The CDR3, as DNA: TGTGCCAGCTCACCCCGGGGAGATACGCAGTATTTT. This rearrangement joins TRBV18 to TRBJ2-3; a weak D match, TRBD2 (5 bases). The germline V gene has CDR1 KGHSH and CDR2 LQKENI. The CDR3 contains 12 residues. The ends were cut back, 3 bases at V and 5 bases at J, with 6 bases in the middle.

Only a few counts were recorded for this clone. V gene TRBV5-1 combines with J gene TRBJ1-2, with D unresolved. Germline assignment: CDR1 SGHRS and CDR2 YFSETQ. CDR3 length: 15 amino acids. V lost 3 bases and J 5 bases, leaving 17 bases between the germline ends. Here the CDR3 DNA reads TGCGCCAGCAGCTCCGGGTCAGGATCACAATATGGCTACACCTTC. Translating it yields CASSSGSGSQYGYTF.

The chain couples TRBV18 to TRBJ2-2; TRBD1 matches 11 bases. Germline CDR1 reads KGHSH; CDR2 reads LQKENI. Germline trimming cut 1 base from V and 8 bases from J; bases unmatched to any gene: 6. This CDR3 has 16 residues. The CDR3 spells CASSPRWTGGEGELFF. As DNA, the CDR3 is TGTGCCAGCTCACCACGGTGGACAGGGGGCGAGGGGGAGCTGTTTTTT.

This chain uses TRBV2 with TRBJ2-2; no clear D. The germline CDR1 and CDR2 sequences are SNHLY and FYNNEI. CDR3 length: 11 amino acids. The V and J ends lost 7 bases and 6 bases respectively, with 6 bases between them. CDR3 region: CASNRPGELFF. DNA of the CDR3: TGTGCCAGCAATCGTCCCGGGGAGCTGTTTTTT.

V is TRBV5-4 and J is TRBJ2-1; 8 nucleotides line up with TRBD2. CDR3 length: 16 residues. In germline, CDR1 is SGHNT, CDR2 YYREEE (reference sequence). J gave up 6 bases and V 0 bases, and 8 bases lay outside the gene matches. CDR3 nucleotides: TGTGCCAGCAGCTTGGACACCAGCGGGACTAGCAATGAGCAGTTCTTC. It yields the protein CASSLDTSGTSNEQFF.